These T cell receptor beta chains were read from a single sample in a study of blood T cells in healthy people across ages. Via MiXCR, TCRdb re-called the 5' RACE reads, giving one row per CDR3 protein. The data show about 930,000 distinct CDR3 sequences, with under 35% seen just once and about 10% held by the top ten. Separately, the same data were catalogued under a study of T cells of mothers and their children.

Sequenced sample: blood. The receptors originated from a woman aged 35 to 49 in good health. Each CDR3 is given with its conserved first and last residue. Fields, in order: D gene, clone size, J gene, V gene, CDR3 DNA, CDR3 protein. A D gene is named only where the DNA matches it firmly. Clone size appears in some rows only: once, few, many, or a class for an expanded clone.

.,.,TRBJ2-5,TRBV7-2,TGTGCCAGCAGCTTTTCTTTGAGCTGGGGTCAAGAGACCCAGTACTTC,CASSFSLSWGQETQYF
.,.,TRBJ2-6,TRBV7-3,TGTGCCAGCAGCCCCGGTCCCTCGAGCTCTGGGGCCAACGTCCTGACTTTC,CASSPGPSSSGANVLTF
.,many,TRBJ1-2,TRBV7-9,TGTGCCAGCAGCTTAAGTGGCTACACCTTC,CASSLSGYTF
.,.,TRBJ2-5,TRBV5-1,TGCGCCAGCAGCTCGGCACCGGGTGGGCAAGAGACCCAGTACTTC,CASSSAPGGQETQYF
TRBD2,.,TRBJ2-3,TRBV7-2,TGTGCCAGCACCATGATCGGGGGGTCAGATACGCAGTATTTT,CASTMIGGSDTQYF
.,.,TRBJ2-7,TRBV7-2,TGTGCCAGCAGCCGGCCGCCAGGGGGACTAGGCGAGCAGTACTTC,CASSRPPGGLGEQYF
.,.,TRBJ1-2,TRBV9,TGTGCCAGCAGCGTAGAGACAGCTCGAGGCTACACCTTC,CASSVETARGYTF
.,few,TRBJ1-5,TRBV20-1,TGCAGTGCTAGAGATGTTACAGAAGTTAGCGGAAGCAATCAGCCCCAGCATTTT,CSARDVTEVSGSNQPQHF
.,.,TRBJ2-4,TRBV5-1,TGCGCCAGTCATTCCCCAGGGGTAGCCAAAAACATTCAGTACTTC,CASHSPGVAKNIQYF
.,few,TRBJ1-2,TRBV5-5,TGTGCCAGCATCCCGGCGGCCGGGACTAACTATGGCTACACCTTC,CASIPAAGTNYGYTF
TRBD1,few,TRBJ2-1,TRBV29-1,TGCAGCGTGGTGGATTCGGGACAGGGGGCCGACAATGAGCAGTTCTTC,CSVVDSGQGADNEQFF
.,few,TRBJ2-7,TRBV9,TGTGCCAGCAGCGTAGGCGACTATAACGAGCAGTACTTC,CASSVGDYNEQYF
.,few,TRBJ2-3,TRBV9,TGTGCCAGCAGCCCACAAAGCACAGATACGCAGTATTTT,CASSPQSTDTQYF
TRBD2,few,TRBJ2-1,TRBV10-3,TGTGCCATCAGCCTAGCGGGGGGGCCGGGCAATGAGCAGTTCTTC,CAISLAGGPGNEQFF
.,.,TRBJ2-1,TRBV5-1,TGCGCCAGCAGCTTTACAACTCAGGGCGCGGACCTAGGGGTTGAGCAGTTCTTC,CASSFTTQGADLGVEQFF
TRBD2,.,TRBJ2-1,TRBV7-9,TGTGCCAGCAGCCCGCGGACTAGCGGGGGGTTGGATGAGCAGTTCTTC,CASSPRTSGGLDEQFF
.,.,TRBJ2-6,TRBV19,TGTGCCAGTAGTACCCCACGACACCTCTCTGGGGCCAACGTCCTGACTTTC,CASSTPRHLSGANVLTF
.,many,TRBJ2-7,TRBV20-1,TGCAGTGCTAGTCGGAGACAGGCCTACGAGCAGTACTTC,CSASRRQAYEQYF
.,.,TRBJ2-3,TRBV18,TGTGCCAGCTCATCGACGGAGCGCACAGATACGCAGTATTTT,CASSSTERTDTQYF
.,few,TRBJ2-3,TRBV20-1,TGCAGTGCGCCCCCCCCCGTGGCGGGGACAGATACGCAGTATTTT,CSAPPPVAGTDTQYF
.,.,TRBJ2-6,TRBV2,TGTGCCAGCAGTCCTGGACGGGTCTACTCTGGGGCCAACGTCCTGACTTTC,CASSPGRVYSGANVLTF
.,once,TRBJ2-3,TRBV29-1,TGCAGCGTGAGTCACGTCATCACAGATGCGCAGTATTTT,CSVSHVITDAQYF
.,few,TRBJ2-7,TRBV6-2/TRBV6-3,TGTGCCAGCAGTTACTCCGCAGAGTTGCAGTACTTC,CASSYSAELQYF
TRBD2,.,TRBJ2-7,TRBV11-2,TGTGCCAGCAGCTTAGGACGGGGGGGCCTCTACTACGAGCAGTACTTC,CASSLGRGGLYYEQYF
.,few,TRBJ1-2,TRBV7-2,TGTGCCAGCAGCTCCAAGGTTGGGGGGAACGGCTACACCTTC,CASSSKVGGNGYTF
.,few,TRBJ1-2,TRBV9,TGTGCCAGCAGCGTAGTTGCCGGGCGGGGAAGTGGCTACACCTTC,CASSVVAGRGSGYTF
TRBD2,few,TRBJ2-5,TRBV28,TGTGCCAGCAGTGCTACCGGGACTAGCTTCCAGGAGACCCAGTACTTC,CASSATGTSFQETQYF
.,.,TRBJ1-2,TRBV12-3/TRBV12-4,TGTGCCAGCAGTTTTTATCGGGGAGTTGGGTATGGCTACACCTTC,CASSFYRGVGYGYTF
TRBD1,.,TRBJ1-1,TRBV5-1,TGCGCCAGCAGCGCAAATGCCGGGACAGGGGAAAAAGCTTTCTTT,CASSANAGTGEKAFF
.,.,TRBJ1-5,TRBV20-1,TGCAGTGCTATTAAGGGTGGAGGCAATCAGCCCCAGCATTTT,CSAIKGGGNQPQHF
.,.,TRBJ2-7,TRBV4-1,.,CASSPGGGAEYFGPGTHEQYF
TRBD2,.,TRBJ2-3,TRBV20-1,TGCAGTGCTAACCCCGGGACTAGCGACACAGATACGCAGTATTTT,CSANPGTSDTDTQYF
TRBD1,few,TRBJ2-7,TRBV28,TGTGCCAGCAGTTCCGGGACAGGGGCGGGTTACGAGCAGTACTTC,CASSSGTGAGYEQYF
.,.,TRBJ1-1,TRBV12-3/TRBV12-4,TGTGCCAGCAGGCACCGGGACATCCTCTTACCTGGGGGTGAAGCTTTCTTT,CASRHRDILLPGGEAFF
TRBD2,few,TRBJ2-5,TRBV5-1,TGCGCCAGCAGATCGAACACCGGGGGGACTGAGACCCAGTACTTC,CASRSNTGGTETQYF
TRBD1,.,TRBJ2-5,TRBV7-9,TGTGCCAGCAGCCTATCGACAGGGGATCGGGAGACCCAGTACTTC,CASSLSTGDRETQYF
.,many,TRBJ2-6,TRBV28,TGTGCCAGCAGTTTATTGGGGCAGGGGAACTCTGGGGCCAACGTCCTGACTTTC,CASSLLGQGNSGANVLTF